This is a list of T cell receptor beta chains from one sample in a study of early T cells in non-severe SARS-CoV-2 infection. TCRdb re-called the 5' RACE reads through MiXCR, storing one row per CDR3 protein. The repertoire holds around 84,000 distinct CDR3 sequences, with 12% as singletons. Sequenced input: whole blood. All receptors come from an adult who was a healthcare worker with PCR-confirmed SARS-CoV-2 infection or an uninfected control (not recorded which). Both conserved end residues are part of each CDR3. D genes are given only for firm matches. Some rows have no size entry. The others give once, few or many, or a class for an expanded clone.

size: few; V: TRBV18; D: NA; J: TRBJ1-5; CDR3: CASSLDRSNQPQHF; DNA: TGTGCCAGCTCACTAGACAGGTCAAATCAGCCCCAGCATTTT
size: NA; V: TRBV28; D: NA; J: TRBJ1-1; CDR3: CASSPPMNTEAFF; DNA: TGTGCCAGCAGCCCTCCTATGAACACTGAAGCTTTCTTT
size: many; V: TRBV7-8; D: TRBD2; J: TRBJ2-5; CDR3: CASSPESSGTQETQYF; DNA: TGTGCCAGCAGCCCAGAATCTAGCGGGACCCAAGAGACCCAGTACTTC
size: many; V: TRBV29-1; D: TRBD1; J: TRBJ1-5; CDR3: CSVGGTGSNQPQHF; DNA: TGCAGCGTTGGGGGGACAGGTAGCAATCAGCCCCAGCATTTT
size: few; V: TRBV12-3/TRBV12-4; D: NA; J: TRBJ1-1; CDR3: CASSSIGARGTEAFF; DNA: TGTGCCAGCAGTAGTATCGGGGCTCGAGGCACTGAAGCTTTCTTT
size: NA; V: TRBV28; D: TRBD2; J: TRBJ2-5; CDR3: CASSFPGGQETQYF; DNA: TGTGCCAGCAGTTTCCCGGGAGGCCAAGAGACCCAGTACTTC
size: few; V: TRBV20-1; D: TRBD1; J: TRBJ1-2; CDR3: CSARDRQDEGYTF; DNA: TGCAGTGCGCGGGACAGGCAGGACGAGGGCTACACCTTC
size: few; V: TRBV6-1; D: TRBD2; J: TRBJ2-7; CDR3: CASSGELAGAVYEQYF; DNA: TGTGCCAGCAGTGGCGAACTAGCGGGAGCGGTCTACGAGCAGTACTTC
size: NA; V: TRBV30; D: NA; J: TRBJ2-6; CDR3: CAWSDRVWANVLTF; DNA: TGTGCCTGGAGTGACAGGGTCTGGGCCAACGTCCTGACTTTC
size: few; V: TRBV6-5; D: NA; J: TRBJ1-5; CDR3: CASSFRGVPSNQPQHF; DNA: TGTGCCAGCAGTTTTCGTGGGGTACCTAGCAATCAGCCCCAGCATTTT
size: NA; V: TRBV5-1; D: NA; J: TRBJ2-1; CDR3: CASSHGYYTDEQFF; DNA: TGCGCCAGCTCTCACGGGTACTATACGGATGAGCAGTTCTTC
size: many; V: TRBV13; D: NA; J: TRBJ2-1; CDR3: CASGPGKFYNEQFF; DNA: TGTGCCAGCGGACCGGGGAAATTCTACAATGAGCAGTTCTTC
size: NA; V: TRBV7-6; D: NA; J: TRBJ2-7; CDR3: CASSSTDYEQYF; DNA: TGTGCCAGCAGCTCCACGGACTACGAGCAGTACTTC
size: many; V: TRBV24-1; D: NA; J: TRBJ1-1; CDR3: CATSDLQGTEAFF; DNA: TGTGCCACCAGTGATTTGCAGGGCACTGAAGCTTTCTTT
size: few; V: TRBV30; D: TRBD2; J: TRBJ2-7; CDR3: CAWGDYYEQYF; DNA: TGTGCCTGGGGGGACTACTACGAGCAGTACTTC
size: many; V: TRBV3-1; D: NA; J: TRBJ1-2; CDR3: CASSQDWGGSHYGYTF; DNA: TGTGCCAGCAGCCAAGATTGGGGGGGAAGCCACTATGGCTACACCTTC
size: NA; V: TRBV7-6; D: NA; J: TRBJ2-2; CDR3: CASTNLPTSTNTGELFF; DNA: TGTGCCAGCACCAACCTACCCACTAGCACGAACACCGGGGAGCTGTTTTTT
size: many; V: TRBV6-2/TRBV6-3; D: TRBD1; J: TRBJ2-7; CDR3: CASSRGTGKLGMTYEQYF; DNA: TGTGCCAGCAGTCGAGGGACAGGGAAGTTGGGGATGACCTACGAGCAGTACTTC
size: NA; V: TRBV29-1; D: NA; J: TRBJ1-1; CDR3: CSAGTPEAFF; DNA: TGCAGCGCTGGGACACCTGAAGCTTTCTTT
size: NA; V: TRBV2; D: TRBD1; J: TRBJ2-3; CDR3: CASSEGTGVPTDTQYF; DNA: TGTGCCAGCAGTGAAGGGACAGGGGTTCCCACAGATACGCAGTATTTT
size: few; V: TRBV20-1; D: TRBD2; J: TRBJ2-1; CDR3: CSAGLLAGSYNEQFF; DNA: TGCAGTGCTGGCCTACTAGCGGGGAGTTACAATGAGCAGTTCTTC
size: few; V: TRBV19; D: NA; J: TRBJ2-1; CDR3: CASSIGVSSYNEQFF; DNA: TGTGCCAGTAGTATAGGGGTGAGCTCCTACAATGAGCAGTTCTTC
size: NA; V: TRBV5-1; D: NA; J: TRBJ2-6; CDR3: CASSSTSGANVLTF; DNA: TGCGCCAGCAGCTCCACCTCTGGGGCCAACGTCCTGACTTTC
size: few; V: TRBV29-1; D: NA; J: TRBJ2-1; CDR3: CSVEGGESSEQFF; DNA: TGCAGCGTTGAAGGTGGCGAATCAAGTGAGCAGTTCTTC
size: many; V: TRBV28; D: NA; J: TRBJ1-1; CDR3: CASSFGYERNTEAFF; DNA: TGTGCCAGCAGTTTCGGGTATGAGAGGAACACTGAAGCTTTCTTT
size: many; V: TRBV27; D: NA; J: TRBJ1-2; CDR3: CASSRSADYGYTF; DNA: TGTGCCAGCTCCCGAAGCGCCGACTATGGCTACACCTTC
size: few; V: TRBV11-2; D: NA; J: TRBJ1-4; CDR3: CASSSTGLREKLFF; DNA: TGTGCCAGCAGCTCCACAGGGTTGCGTGAAAAACTGTTTTTT
size: NA; V: TRBV12-3/TRBV12-4; D: TRBD2; J: TRBJ2-7; CDR3: CASSLAPSGDWLYEQYF; DNA: TGTGCCAGCAGTTTAGCGCCTAGCGGGGATTGGCTCTACGAGCAGTACTTC
size: many; V: TRBV3-1; D: TRBD1; J: TRBJ2-7; CDR3: CASSLSGQGVSYEQYF; DNA: TGTGCCAGCAGCCTGTCCGGACAGGGTGTTTCGTACGAGCAGTACTTC
size: NA; V: TRBV2; D: NA; J: TRBJ2-5; CDR3: CASSVLDYYQETQYF; DNA: TGTGCCAGCAGTGTACTGGACTATTACCAAGAGACCCAGTACTTC
size: many; V: TRBV6-5; D: TRBD2; J: TRBJ2-1; CDR3: CASKAGSYNEQFF; DNA: TGTGCCAGCAAAGCGGGGTCCTACAATGAGCAGTTCTTC
size: few; V: TRBV4-2; D: NA; J: TRBJ2-1; CDR3: CASSRDLALYNEQFF; DNA: TGTGCCAGCAGCCGGGACCTAGCTTTATACAATGAGCAGTTCTTC
size: few; V: TRBV3-1; D: TRBD1; J: TRBJ1-1; CDR3: CASSQGQGTNTEAFF; DNA: TGTGCCAGCAGCCAAGGACAGGGAACGAACACTGAAGCTTTCTTT
size: NA; V: TRBV7-2; D: TRBD2; J: TRBJ2-7; CDR3: CASSLGTSGRVEQYF; DNA: TGTGCCAGCAGCTTAGGGACCAGCGGGAGGGTCGAGCAGTACTTC
size: few; V: TRBV10-3; D: NA; J: TRBJ1-1; CDR3: CAIRQGSSEAFF; DNA: TGTGCCATCAGGCAGGGAAGCTCTGAAGCTTTCTTT
size: many; V: TRBV11-2; D: NA; J: TRBJ2-4; CDR3: CASSLPTGAKNIQYF; DNA: TGTGCCAGCAGCTTGCCTACGGGAGCCAAAAACATTCAGTACTTC
size: few; V: TRBV5-8; D: TRBD2; J: TRBJ2-2; CDR3: CASSFDRSGLVTGELFF; DNA: TGTGCCAGCAGCTTTGACAGGTCGGGACTAGTAACCGGGGAGCTGTTTTTT
size: NA; V: TRBV6-6; D: NA; J: TRBJ2-2; CDR3: CASSSLRDHSGELFF; DNA: TGTGCCAGCAGTTCCCTCCGGGATCATAGCGGGGAGCTGTTTTTT
size: NA; V: TRBV7-6; D: TRBD2; J: TRBJ2-5; CDR3: CASSLGAGLVKTQYF; DNA: TGTGCCAGCAGCTTAGGGGCGGGACTAGTCAAGACCCAGTACTTC
size: NA; V: TRBV12-3/TRBV12-4; D: NA; J: TRBJ1-2; CDR3: CASRGDGHYGYTF; DNA: TGTGCCAGCAGGGGGGACGGACACTATGGCTACACCTTC